This T cell receptor (beta chain) was captured in a study of regulatory T cells in long-lasting Graves disease. Germline V gives CDR1 SGHVS, CDR2 FQNEAQ. V dropped 2 bases and J dropped 3 bases, with 13 bases sitting between them. This CDR3 spans 16 amino acids. Regarding time point: newly diagnosed GD, antithyroid drugs for less than 3 months. The TCR library used RNA extracted from PBMCs. The TCR beta library used iRepertoire HTBI primers with Arm-PCR amplification of CDR3. Each CDR3 protein is one row after TCRdb ran MiXCR on the multiplex PCR reads. This sample carries 200,000 to 250,000 distinct CDR3 sequences, around 20% of them seen once, and the ten largest clones take about 14%. Study-wide points: Peripheral blood, not thyroid tissue, was the sole material studied. Public clonotype sharing was higher in persistent than newly diagnosed patients. The study found TRBV28, TRBJ1-2 and TRBJ2-5 favored in persistent disease. Accuracy may have suffered from the small sample size.

This clonotype was recorded many times. The antigen remains undetermined. The chain recombines TRBV7-8 with TRBJ2-2; D possibly matches TRBD1 or TRBD2 (5 bases each). The source of this sequence is a female donor with Graves disease. The sequencing here drew on peripheral blood mononuclear cells (PBMCs), taken at new diagnosis, from a patient treated with antithyroid drugs. The chain's CDR3 is CASSLLSMGDTGELFF. CDR3 sequence (DNA): TGTGCCAGCAGCTTACTCAGTATGGGGGACACCGGGGAGCTGTTTTTT.